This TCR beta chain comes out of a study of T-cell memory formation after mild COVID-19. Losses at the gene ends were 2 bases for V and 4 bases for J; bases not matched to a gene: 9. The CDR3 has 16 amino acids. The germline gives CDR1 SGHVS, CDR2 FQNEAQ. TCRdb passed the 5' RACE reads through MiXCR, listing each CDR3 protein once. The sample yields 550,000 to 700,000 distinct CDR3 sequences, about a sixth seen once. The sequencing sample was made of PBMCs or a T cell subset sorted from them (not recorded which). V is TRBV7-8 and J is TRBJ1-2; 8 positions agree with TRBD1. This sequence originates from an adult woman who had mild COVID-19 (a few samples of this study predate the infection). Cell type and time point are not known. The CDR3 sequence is CASSLTDRARGYGYTF. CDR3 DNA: TGTGCCAGCAGCTTAACGGACAGGGCCCGTGGCTATGGCTACACCTTC.